The T cell receptor beta chain under discussion was sequenced for a study of Graves' ophthalmopathy and Graves' hyperthyroidism. Beta-chain TCR CDR3 regions were amplified from RNA transcripts. HTBI-primed first-round RT-PCR preceded second-round multiplex PCR. From the multiplex PCR reads, TCRdb called clonotypes with MiXCR, one entry per CDR3 protein. The sample has some 410,000 distinct CDR3 sequences; over 20% are singletons. Findings of the study overall: Blood also carried most expanded thyroid clonotypes exceeding 0.001 frequency. Distinction of ophthalmopathy from stable hyperthyroidism by a 13-signature model reached approximately 88% sensitivity and roughly 78% specificity.

Germline V gene lookup returns CDR1 DFQATT and CDR2 SNEGSKA (reference sequence). The CDR3 runs to 12 residues. The ends were cut back, 6 bases at V and 4 bases at J, with 11 bases in the middle. Diagnosis used clinical symptoms, serum thyroxine, TRAb, thyroid ultrasound and orbital computed tomography. Concerning this clonotype itself: Its cognate antigen is unknown. This sequence may be a read error, since a much larger clone differs from it by one base. As the CDR3 is not closed by the conserved phenylalanine or tryptophan, this likely results from a read error.

The material sequenced was peripheral blood. The receptor was derived from a woman under 30 with stable Graves' hyperthyroidism. V and J are TRBV20-1 and TRBJ2-3, with TRBD2 as a possible D gene (6 bases). CDR3 sequence reads: CSATRESDTQYC. The DNA for the CDR3 is TGCAGTGCAACACGGGAGTCAGATACGCAGTATTGT.